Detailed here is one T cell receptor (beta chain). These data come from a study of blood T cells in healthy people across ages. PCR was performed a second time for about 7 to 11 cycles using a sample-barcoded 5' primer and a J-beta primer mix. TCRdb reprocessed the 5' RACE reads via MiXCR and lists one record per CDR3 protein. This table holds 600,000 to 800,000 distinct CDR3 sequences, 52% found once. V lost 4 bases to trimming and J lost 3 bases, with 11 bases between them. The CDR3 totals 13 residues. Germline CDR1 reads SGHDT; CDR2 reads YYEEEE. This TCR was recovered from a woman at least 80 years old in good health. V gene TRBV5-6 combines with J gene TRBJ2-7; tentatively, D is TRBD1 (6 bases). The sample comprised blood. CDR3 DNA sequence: TGTGCCAGCAGCCGGGACATTAACTACGAGCAGTACTTC. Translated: CASSRDINYEQYF.